The 24 T cell receptor beta chains given below trace back to one sample, sequenced in a study of technical replicates of blood from a handful of donors. The method was immunoSEQ multiplex PCR; TCRdb's version includes in-frame clones alone and lacks a portion of them. Among fewer than 100,000 clones listed, 75% to 95% were seen once. The sequenced material came from T cells isolated from PBMCs. The receptors come from a human donor in good health.

This clone was picked up one time. V is TRBV28 and J is TRBJ2-7, with 9 bases fitting TRBD2. Unmatched junction bases numbered 12, after V lost 5 bases and J lost 7 bases. The CDR3 covers 15 residues. CDR1 and CDR2 (germline): MDHEN, SYDVKM. This CDR3 is CASSPLAGAGWEQYF. The CDR3 coding sequence is TGTGCCAGCAGTCCCTTAGCGGGGGCGGGATGGGAGCAGTACTTC.

The gene calls are TRBV2 and TRBJ2-7; perhaps TRBD1 as D (6 bases). V lost 5 bases to trimming and J lost 4 bases, with 27 bases between them. CDR1 and CDR2 (germline): SNHLY, FYNNEI. This CDR3 has 18 residues. The DNA for the CDR3 is TGTGCCAGCAGTACCACGGCCGGACAGAGCATCGTCTTATACGAGCAGTACTTC. Its translation: CASSTTAGQSIVLYEQYF.

This chain joins TRBV4-1 and TRBJ2-2; TRBD2 agrees at 7 bases. CDR1 and CDR2 from the germline V gene are MGHRA and YSYEKL. The CDR3 loop spans 17 amino acids. V shed 4 bases, J shed 4 bases, and the junction held 12 bases outside the gene matches. The CDR3 region has the DNA TGCGCCAGCAGCCCCCGGGACCAGCGGGGTGGCACCGGGGAGCTGTTTTTT. This translates into CASSPRDQRGGTGELFF.

The gene calls are TRBV5-1 and TRBJ2-7; 11 positions match TRBD2. The ends lost 6 bases at V and 0 bases at J; junction bases unmatched: 20. Germline loops: CDR1 SGHRS, CDR2 YFSETQ. There are 20 residues in the CDR3. The CDR3 sequence: CASTPWPAVAGGPTSYEQYF. CDR3 bases: TGCGCCAGCACCCCTTGGCCGGCGGTAGCGGGAGGGCCTACCTCCTACGAGCAGTACTTC.

The V call is TRBV7-9, the J call TRBJ2-4, with TRBD1 matching over 10 bases. V was pared by 1 base and J by 4 bases, with 10 bases of the junction left unmatched. In germline, CDR1 is SEHNR, CDR2 FQNEAQ (reference sequence). The CDR3 is 18 residues long. CDR3 region: CASSLVTLPGQGKNIQYF. CDR3 coding DNA: TGTGCCAGCAGCTTAGTGACGCTCCCGGGACAGGGGAAAAACATTCAGTACTTC.

The V call is TRBV6-5, the J call TRBJ1-4; D remains unclear. V shed 0 bases and J shed 1 base, with 3 bases lying between them. The CDR3 is 14 amino acids. Germline CDR1 MNHEY, CDR2 SVGAGI. CDR3 bases: TGTGCCAGCAGTTACTCCAGAACTAATGAAAAACTGTTTTTT. It is translated as CASSYSRTNEKLFF.

The genes are TRBV6-1 and TRBJ2-5; 7 positions match TRBD2. This CDR3 is built from 16 residues. The germline V gene encodes CDR1 MNHNS and CDR2 SASEGT. J lost 4 bases, V lost 1 base, and 9 bases had no gene match. CDR3 amino acids: CASSEVRGRERETQYF. CDR3 DNA: TGTGCCAGCAGTGAAGTACGTGGGAGGGAACGAGAGACCCAGTACTTC.

The chain recombines TRBV6-5 with TRBJ1-2; perhaps TRBD1 as D (5 bases). The V and J ends lost 0 bases and 7 bases respectively, with 12 bases between them. The germline CDR1 and CDR2 sequences are MNHEY and SVGAGI. This CDR3 contains 14 residues. The CDR3 DNA reads TGTGCCAGCAGTTACTCTTACACCAGGGCTGGCTACACCTTC. This gives the protein CASSYSYTRAGYTF.

The chain recombines TRBV2 with TRBJ2-5, with TRBD1 matching 9 bases. J lost 5 bases, V lost 4 bases, and 5 bases had no gene match. The CDR3 is 14 residues long. The V gene's germline CDR1 is SNHLY and CDR2 FYNNEI. The CDR3 coding sequence is TGTGCCAGCAGTGGGGACAGGGTGGAGGAGACCCAGTACTTC. It specifies CASSGDRVEETQYF.

The gene calls are TRBV30 and TRBJ2-1, with 8 bases fitting TRBD2. There are 14 residues in the CDR3. The ends lost 0 bases at V and 2 bases at J; junction bases unmatched: 0. Germline-derived CDR1 and CDR2 are GTSNPN and SVGIG (reference sequence). CDR3 nucleotide sequence: TGTGCCTGGAGTGTCGGGGGGGCCTACAATGAGCAGTTCTTC. It translates to CAWSVGGAYNEQFF.

This clone was picked up one time. The chain is built from TRBV5-6 and TRBJ1-6; no clear D gene. Germline CDR1 reads SGHDT; CDR2 reads YYEEEE. The ends were cut back, 4 bases at V and 15 bases at J, with 14 bases in the middle. This CDR3 contains 12 residues. This CDR3 is CASSKTRELLHF. CDR3 bases: TGTGCCAGCAGCAAAACGCGGGAACTCCTCCACTTT. Based on the CDR3 plus reference TRBV5-6 and TRBJ1-6, the full variable domain is DAGVTQSPTHLIKTRGQQVTLRCSPKSGHDTVSWYQQALGQGPQFIFQYYEEEERQRGNFPDRFSGHQFPNYSSELNVNALLLGDSALYLCASSKTRELLHFGNGTRLTVT.

This clone was seen a few times. The chain combines TRBV19 with TRBJ1-1; 8 nucleotides align to TRBD1. CDR1 and CDR2 (germline): LNHDA, SQIVND (reference sequence). CDR3 length: 14 amino acids. Trimming took 3 bases from V and 5 from J; bases not matched to a gene: 5. CDR3 sequence: CASSIRGLGTEAFF. The CDR3, as DNA: TGTGCCAGTAGTATCAGGGGGCTGGGGACTGAAGCTTTCTTT.

J is TRBJ2-1 and V is TRBV28; D is possibly TRBD2 (6 bases). The CDR3 has 11 amino acids. Germline CDR1 reads MDHEN; CDR2 reads SYDVKM. V was shortened by 5 bases and J by 15 bases, with 14 bases between the two germline ends. The CDR3 here is CASSERASRFF. The CDR3 coding sequence is TGTGCCAGCAGTGAGCGGGCTAGTCGGTTCTTC.

This sequence joins TRBV14 and TRBJ2-2, with 7 bases identical to TRBD2. The V and J ends lost 4 bases and 4 bases, in that order; junction bases with no gene match: 6. The CDR3 covers 15 residues. Germline CDR1 is SGHDN and CDR2 is FVKESK. The CDR3 DNA reads as TGTGCCAGCAGCCCCCGGGAGGTCTTCACCGGGGAGCTGTTTTTT. This translates into CASSPREVFTGELFF.

V gene TRBV27 combines with J gene TRBJ2-7, with D perhaps matching TRBD2 (6 bases). The CDR3 is made up of 15 amino acids. Deletions cut 5 bases from V and 1 base from J, with 15 bases between. Germline assignment: CDR1 MNHEY and CDR2 SMNVEV (reference sequence). CDR3 DNA sequence: TGTGCCAGCAGTCCTCGAGCGGGTCTGTCCTACGAGCAGTACTTC. Translation gives CASSPRAGLSYEQYF.

CDR3 DNA: TGTGCCAGCAGCTTAGTCTCGTACAATGAGCAGTTCTTC. Translating gives CASSLVSYNEQFF. The rearrangement uses TRBV11-2 and TRBJ2-1; D call uncertain. Germline CDR1 reads SGHAT; CDR2 reads FQNNGV. The CDR3 consists of 13 residues. V lost 1 base and J 4 bases, leaving 5 bases between the germline ends.

This clone was seen just once. The J gene is TRBJ2-7, the V gene TRBV10-3; no reliable D call. Trimming left V 0 bases short and J 4 bases short, with 7 bases between. This CDR3 spans 13 amino acids. Germline V CDR1 and CDR2: ENHRY, SYGVKD. CDR3 region: CAISESAGYEQYF. The CDR3 region has the DNA TGTGCCATCAGTGAGTCAGCCGGTTACGAGCAGTACTTC.

The chain employs TRBV15 and TRBJ2-1, with TRBD2 matching over 10 bases. In germline, CDR1 is LNHNV, CDR2 YYDKDF (reference sequence). The CDR3 spans 17 residues. Losses at the gene ends were 1 base for V and 6 bases for J; bases not matched to a gene: 9. This CDR3 reads CATSRVVASGGINEQFF. In nucleotides, the CDR3 is TGTGCCACCAGCAGAGTCGTGGCTAGCGGGGGAATCAATGAGCAGTTCTTC.

The rearrangement links TRBV7-9 to TRBJ2-1, with 11 bases identical to TRBD2. The germline gives CDR1 SEHNR, CDR2 FQNEAQ (reference sequence). Unmatched junction bases numbered 6, after V lost 5 bases and J lost 0 bases. CDR3 length equals 17 residues. This chain's CDR3 is CASSPTGLADSYNEQFF. CDR3 coding DNA: TGTGCCAGCAGCCCCACGGGACTAGCGGACTCCTACAATGAGCAGTTCTTC.

The CDR3 protein is CASSLGTESTDTQYF. The CDR3 DNA sequence: TGTGCCAGCAGTCTAGGGACAGAGAGCACAGATACGCAGTATTTT. The chain carries TRBV6-4 and TRBJ2-3; 7 bases are a match to TRBD1. Germline V gene data show CDR1 as MRHNA and CDR2 as SNTAGT. The trim removed 5 bases at V and 0 bases at J, leaving 5 bases unmatched. The CDR3 extends over 15 amino acids.

The chain combines TRBV6-5 with TRBJ2-2, with D possibly matching TRBD2 (5 bases). CDR1 and CDR2 (germline): MNHEY, SVGAGI. CDR3 length: 14 residues. Trimming removed 7 bases from V and 1 base from J, with 10 bases in between. The CDR3 DNA reads as TGTGCCAGCAACCCGGGAAGGAACACCGGGGAGCTGTTTTTT. Translated: CASNPGRNTGELFF.

J is TRBJ2-7 and V is TRBV5-4; 10 bases are shared with TRBD2. V lost 5 bases, J lost 4 bases, and 9 bases stayed unmatched. Looked up from germline, CDR1 is SGHNT and CDR2 is YYREEE (reference sequence). The CDR3 covers 15 residues. CDR3 amino acids: CASSFTSGMGYEQYF. The CDR3 nucleotides are TGTGCCAGCAGTTTTACTAGCGGGATGGGATACGAGCAGTACTTC.

The chain combines TRBV10-3 with TRBJ2-7, with TRBD2 identical over 13 bases. The V gene end was trimmed by 2 bases and the J gene end by 3 bases; junction bases not matched to a gene: 1. CDR1 is ENHRY, CDR2 SYGVKD, per germline. The CDR3 is 15 amino acids. The CDR3 reads CAISEGTSGDYEQYF. The CDR3 coding sequence is TGTGCCATCAGTGAGGGGACTAGCGGGGACTACGAGCAGTACTTC.

This sequence joins TRBV15 and TRBJ1-4, with 7 bases aligning to TRBD1. The germline gives CDR1 LNHNV, CDR2 YYDKDF (reference sequence). Trimming removed 3 bases from V and 2 bases from J; junction bases left unmatched: 3. This CDR3 is 15 amino acids long. The CDR3 DNA follows: TGTGCCACCAGCAGGGACAGGCTGACTAATGAAAAACTGTTTTTT. This gives the protein CATSRDRLTNEKLFF.